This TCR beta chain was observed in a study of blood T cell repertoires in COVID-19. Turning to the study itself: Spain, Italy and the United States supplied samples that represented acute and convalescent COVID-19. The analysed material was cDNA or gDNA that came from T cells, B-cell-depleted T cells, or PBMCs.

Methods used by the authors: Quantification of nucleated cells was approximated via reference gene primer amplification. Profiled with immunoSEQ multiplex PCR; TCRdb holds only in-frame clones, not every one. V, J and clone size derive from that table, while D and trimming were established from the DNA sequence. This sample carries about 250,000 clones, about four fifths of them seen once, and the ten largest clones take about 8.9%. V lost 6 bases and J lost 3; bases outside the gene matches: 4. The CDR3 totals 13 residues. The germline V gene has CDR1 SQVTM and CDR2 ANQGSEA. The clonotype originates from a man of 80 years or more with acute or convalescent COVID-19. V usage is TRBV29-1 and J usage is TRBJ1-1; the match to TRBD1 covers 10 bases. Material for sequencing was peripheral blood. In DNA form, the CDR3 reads TGCAGCGTCCGGACAGGGGGGGACACTGAAGCTTTCTTT. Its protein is CSVRTGGDTEAFF.